This T cell receptor beta chain appears in the sequencing data of a study of CD8 T cells in ankylosing spondylitis. Preparation of TCR beta libraries was done by quantitative 5'-RACE with molecular barcodes. TCRdb ran MiXCR on the 5' RACE reads and lists one entry per CDR3 protein. This sample has about 250,000 distinct CDR3 sequences, with 10% found just once. Study findings and constraints: Matched ankylosing spondylitis synovial fluid reportedly contained a significantly enriched population of disease-linked clones.

There are 15 residues in the CDR3. Germline CDR1 reads SEHNR; CDR2 reads FQNEAQ (reference sequence). After removal of 5 bases from V and 1 base from J, the junction contained 5 bases not matched to a gene. In this sample, this clonotype turned up many times. Its antigen remains unknown. The rearrangement uses TRBV7-9 and TRBJ2-7, with 10 bases aligning to TRBD2. Sample: blood, either unsorted or a sorted T cell fraction (not recorded which). The receptor comes from a male donor with ankylosing spondylitis or in good health (not recorded which). CDR3 amino acids: CASSPSGGRSYEQYF. The CDR3 DNA reads TGTGCCAGCAGCCCTAGCGGGGGTCGATCCTACGAGCAGTACTTC. Drawing the rest from reference TRBV7-9 and TRBJ2-7, the complete variable domain is DTGVSQNPRHKITKRGQNVTFRCDPISEHNRLYWYRQTLGQGPEFLTYFQNEAQLEKSRLLSDRFSAERPKGSFSTLEIQRTEQGDSAMYLCASSPSGGRSYEQYFGPGTRLTVT.